Sequencing of this TCR beta chain was carried out in a study of T-cell memory formation after mild COVID-19. As for the study in general: Largely, TCR clusters stayed within a single donor. Findings of the study overall: CD4+ bias marked clones expanding day 15 to 37, unlike balanced contracting clones. Pre-infection memory already had some responding clones, implying cross-reactive memory joined.

The CDR3 runs to 15 residues. V was pared by 2 bases and J by 4 bases, with 6 bases of the junction left unmatched. CDR1 and CDR2 from the germline V gene are SGHVS and FNYEAQ. As to this clonotype: Its antigen is unknown.

The TCR alpha and TCR beta cDNA libraries, bearing sample barcodes and UMIs, were generated by 5'RACE using constant-segment primers. One entry per CDR3 protein results from TCRdb running MiXCR on the 5' RACE reads. The sample holds some 320,000 distinct CDR3 sequences, about 13% seen once. The receptor comes from a man younger than 35 who had mild COVID-19 (a few samples of this study predate the infection). Cell type and time point are not known. Specimen: PBMCs or a T cell subset sorted from them (not recorded which). V gene TRBV7-6 combines with J gene TRBJ1-1, with 8 bases matching TRBD1. The CDR3 protein is CASSLNSQGATEAFF. CDR3 DNA: TGTGCCAGCAGCTTAAATTCGCAGGGGGCCACTGAAGCTTTCTTT.